The entry below gives a single TCR beta chain sequence along with its context. Methods used by the authors: Estimation of nucleated cell counts was performed using reference gene primer amplification. The table came from immunoSEQ multiplex PCR; TCRdb's copy has only in-frame clones and leaves some out. That table supplies the V and J calls and clone size; D and trimming were determined from the DNA. The repertoire includes just over 80,000 clones, 80% to 85% of them detected once, and 44% sits in the top ten. V lost 5 bases and J 5 bases, leaving 22 bases between the germline ends. Germline lookup yields CDR1 SGHVS and CDR2 FQNEAQ. The length of the CDR3 is 17 residues. The sample belongs to a study of blood T cell repertoires in COVID-19.

Specimen: peripheral blood. The sequence was collected from a man older than 75 with acute or convalescent COVID-19. The chain joins TRBV7-8 to TRBJ1-5; the D gene is possibly TRBD1 (5 bases). The CDR3, as DNA: TGTGCCAGCAGCCAAGGGGCAGGCCCCTGGGGCCATCAGCCCCAGCATTTT. Amino acid sequence: CASSQGAGPWGHQPQHF.